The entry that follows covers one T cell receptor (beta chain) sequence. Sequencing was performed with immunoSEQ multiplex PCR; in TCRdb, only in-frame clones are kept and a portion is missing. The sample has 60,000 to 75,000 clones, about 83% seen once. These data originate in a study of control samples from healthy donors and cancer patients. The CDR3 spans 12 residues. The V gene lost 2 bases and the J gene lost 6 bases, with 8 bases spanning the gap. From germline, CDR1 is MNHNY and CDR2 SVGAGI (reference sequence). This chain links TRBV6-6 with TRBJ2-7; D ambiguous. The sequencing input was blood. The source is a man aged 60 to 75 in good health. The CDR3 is CASSYLWAEQYF. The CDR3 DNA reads TGTGCCAGCAGTTACCTTTGGGCCGAGCAGTACTTC.